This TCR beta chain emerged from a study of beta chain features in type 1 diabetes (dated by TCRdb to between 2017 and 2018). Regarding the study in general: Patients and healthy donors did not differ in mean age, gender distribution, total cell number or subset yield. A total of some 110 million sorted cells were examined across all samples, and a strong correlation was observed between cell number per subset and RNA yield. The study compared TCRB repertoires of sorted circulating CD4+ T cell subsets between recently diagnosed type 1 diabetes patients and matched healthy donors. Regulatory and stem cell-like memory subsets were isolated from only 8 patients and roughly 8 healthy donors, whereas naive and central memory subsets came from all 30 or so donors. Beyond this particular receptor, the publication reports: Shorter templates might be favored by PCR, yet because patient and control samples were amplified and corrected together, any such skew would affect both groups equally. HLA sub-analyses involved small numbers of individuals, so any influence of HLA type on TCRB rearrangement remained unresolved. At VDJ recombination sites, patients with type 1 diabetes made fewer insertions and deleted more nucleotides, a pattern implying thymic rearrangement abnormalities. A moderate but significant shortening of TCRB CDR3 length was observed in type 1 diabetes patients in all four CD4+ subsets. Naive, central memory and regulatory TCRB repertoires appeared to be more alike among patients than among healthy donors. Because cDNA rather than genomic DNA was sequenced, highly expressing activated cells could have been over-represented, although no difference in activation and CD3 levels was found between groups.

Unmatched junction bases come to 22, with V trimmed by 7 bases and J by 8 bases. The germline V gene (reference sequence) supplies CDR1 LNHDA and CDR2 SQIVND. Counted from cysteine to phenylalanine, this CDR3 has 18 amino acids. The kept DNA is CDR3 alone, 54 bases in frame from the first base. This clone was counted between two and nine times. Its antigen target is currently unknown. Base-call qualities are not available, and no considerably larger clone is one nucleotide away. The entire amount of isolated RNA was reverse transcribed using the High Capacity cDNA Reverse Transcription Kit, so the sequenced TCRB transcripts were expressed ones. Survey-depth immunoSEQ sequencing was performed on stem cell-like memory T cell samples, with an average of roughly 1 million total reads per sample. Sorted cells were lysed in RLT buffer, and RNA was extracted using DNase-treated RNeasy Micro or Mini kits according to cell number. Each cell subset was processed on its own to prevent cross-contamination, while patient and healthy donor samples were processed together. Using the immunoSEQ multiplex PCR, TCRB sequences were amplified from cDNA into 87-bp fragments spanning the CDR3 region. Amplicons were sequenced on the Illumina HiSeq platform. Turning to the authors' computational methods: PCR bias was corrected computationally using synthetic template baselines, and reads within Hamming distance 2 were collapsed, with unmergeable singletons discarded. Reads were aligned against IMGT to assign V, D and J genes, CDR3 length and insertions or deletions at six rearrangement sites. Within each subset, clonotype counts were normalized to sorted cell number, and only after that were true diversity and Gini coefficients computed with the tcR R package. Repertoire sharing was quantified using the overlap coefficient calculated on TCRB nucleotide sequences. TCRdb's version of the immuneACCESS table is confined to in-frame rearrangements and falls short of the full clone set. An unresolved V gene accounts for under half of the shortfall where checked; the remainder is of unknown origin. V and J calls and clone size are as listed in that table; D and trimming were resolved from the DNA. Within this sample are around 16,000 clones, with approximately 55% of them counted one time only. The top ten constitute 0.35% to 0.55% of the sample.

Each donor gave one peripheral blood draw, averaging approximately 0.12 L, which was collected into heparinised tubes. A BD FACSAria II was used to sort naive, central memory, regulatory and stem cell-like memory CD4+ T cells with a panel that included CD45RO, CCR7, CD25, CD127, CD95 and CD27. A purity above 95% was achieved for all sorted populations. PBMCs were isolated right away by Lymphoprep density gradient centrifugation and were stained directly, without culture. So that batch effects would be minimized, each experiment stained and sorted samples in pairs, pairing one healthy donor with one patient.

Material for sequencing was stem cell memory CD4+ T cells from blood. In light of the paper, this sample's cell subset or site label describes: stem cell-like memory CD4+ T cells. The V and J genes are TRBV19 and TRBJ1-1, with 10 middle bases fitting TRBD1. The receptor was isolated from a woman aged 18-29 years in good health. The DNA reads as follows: TGTGCCAGTAACGACAGGGGGCGTTGGGAGACCCCGAACATAGAAGCTTTCTTT. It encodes CASNDRGRWETPNIEAFF.